This TCR beta chain was documented in a study of cytomegalovirus exposure and HLA in healthy donors. Notes on the study in general: In an earlier analysis, most TCR beta V segments were productive about 87% or about 30% of the time.

Use of 60 Vbeta and 13 Jbeta primers characterized the PCR. The repertoire was sequenced with immunoSEQ multiplex PCR; TCRdb's copy has only in-frame clones and lacks some. The sample lists about 160,000 clones; about three quarters were seen once. This clone appeared once. Its antigen is not known. Looked up from germline, CDR1 is SGHRS and CDR2 is YFSETQ. CDR3 length: 15 residues. Trimming left V 3 bases short and J 3 bases short, with 13 bases between. V and J are TRBV5-1 and TRBJ1-3, with a tentative D call TRBD1 (5 bases). This receptor was obtained from a man in his forties or fifties in good health and CMV-seropositive. Sample: PBMCs. For the CDR3, the DNA is TGCGCCAGCAGCTGGGGCAGGCCTTTTGGAAACACCATATATTTT. Amino acid sequence: CASSWGRPFGNTIYF.